These T cell receptor beta chains were read from a single sample in a study of blood T cell repertoires in COVID-19. Measured with immunoSEQ multiplex PCR; TCRdb has only the in-frame clones, and not every one. The data hold approximately 150,000 clones, with around 80% observed a single time. Material: peripheral blood. These receptors originate from a woman aged 50 to 65 in a cohort sampled during active or convalescent COVID-19. The CDR3 runs from the conserved cysteine through the conserved F or W. Fields, in order: clone size, V gene, J gene, D gene, CDR3 protein, CDR3 DNA. A D gene is named only where the DNA matches it firmly. Clone size is given for some rows only: seen once, a few or many times, or a class if the clone is expanded.

size: NA; V: TRBV5-1; J: TRBJ2-7; D: NA; CDR3: CASSLDRSVTYEQYF; DNA: TGCGCCAGCAGCTTGGACAGGAGCGTAACCTACGAGCAGTACTTC
size: NA; V: TRBV5-4; J: TRBJ2-7; D: NA; CDR3: CASSTPRSSYEQYF; DNA: TGTGCCAGCAGCACCCCGAGGAGCTCCTACGAGCAGTACTTC
size: NA; V: TRBV19; J: TRBJ1-1; D: NA; CDR3: CASSLRGINTEAFF; DNA: TGTGCCAGTTCGCTTCGGGGGATAAACACTGAAGCTTTCTTT
size: NA; V: TRBV6-6; J: TRBJ2-3; D: NA; CDR3: CASSPAQITDTQYF; DNA: TGTGCCAGCAGCCCCGCTCAGATCACAGATACGCAGTATTTT
size: NA; V: TRBV9; J: TRBJ2-5; D: NA; CDR3: CASSVGPQETQYF; DNA: TGTGCCAGCAGCGTTGGGCCTCAAGAGACCCAGTACTTC
size: once; V: TRBV30; J: TRBJ2-5; D: NA; CDR3: CAWSGIQETQYF; DNA: TGTGCCTGGAGTGGTATCCAAGAGACCCAGTACTTC
size: NA; V: TRBV30; J: TRBJ2-3; D: NA; CDR3: CAWRLGGDTQYF; DNA: TGTGCCTGGCGGTTAGGAGGGGATACGCAGTATTTT
size: NA; V: TRBV27; J: TRBJ1-5; D: NA; CDR3: CASSPDRFNQPQHF; DNA: TGTGCCAGCAGTCCCGACAGGTTCAATCAGCCCCAGCATTTT
size: NA; V: TRBV6-2/TRBV6-3; J: TRBJ1-2; D: NA; CDR3: CASSPTAFGLGYGYTF; DNA: TGTGCCAGCAGTCCAACCGCTTTTGGTCTCGGCTATGGCTACACCTTC
size: NA; V: TRBV7-8; J: TRBJ1-1; D: TRBD1; CDR3: CASSFGDRQGSTEAFF; DNA: TGTGCCAGCAGCTTCGGGGACCGACAGGGGAGCACTGAAGCTTTCTTT
size: NA; V: TRBV2; J: TRBJ2-5; D: TRBD2; CDR3: CASRGGEQETQYF; DNA: TGTGCCAGCAGGGGGGGGGAGCAAGAGACCCAGTACTTC
size: NA; V: TRBV25-1; J: TRBJ2-4; D: NA; CDR3: CASSPPVAKEAKNIQYF; DNA: TGTGCCAGCAGTCCCCCGGTGGCAAAGGAGGCCAAAAACATTCAGTACTTC
size: NA; V: TRBV7-8; J: TRBJ1-1; D: NA; CDR3: CASSLGNTGNTEAFF; DNA: TGTGCCAGCAGCCTAGGAAACACAGGGAACACTGAAGCTTTCTTT
size: NA; V: TRBV2; J: TRBJ1-6; D: NA; CDR3: CASSEGSDSPLHF; DNA: TGTGCCAGCAGTGAAGGGTCGGATTCACCCCTCCACTTT
size: NA; V: TRBV11-2; J: TRBJ1-1; D: TRBD1; CDR3: CASSLGQGNEAFF; DNA: TGTGCCAGCAGTTTAGGACAGGGGAATGAAGCTTTCTTT
size: NA; V: TRBV27; J: TRBJ2-7; D: TRBD2; CDR3: CASSLSPTTSGQRSSYEQYF; DNA: TGTGCCAGCAGTTTATCGCCTACTACTAGCGGACAGAGGAGCTCCTACGAGCAGTACTTC
size: NA; V: TRBV7-9; J: TRBJ1-1; D: NA; CDR3: CASSLKPGQVNTEAFF; DNA: TGTGCCAGCAGCTTGAAGCCGGGACAAGTGAACACTGAAGCTTTCTTT
size: NA; V: TRBV5-1; J: TRBJ1-5; D: NA; CDR3: CASSYEPGLPNQPQHF; DNA: TGCGCCAGCAGCTACGAACCGGGACTCCCCAATCAGCCCCAGCATTTT
size: NA; V: TRBV12-5; J: TRBJ1-1; D: TRBD1; CDR3: CASGKQGVEAFF; DNA: TGTGCTAGTGGTAAACAGGGGGTTGAAGCTTTCTTT
size: NA; V: TRBV5-1; J: TRBJ2-7; D: TRBD2; CDR3: CASSGAGGARSYEQYF; DNA: TGCGCCAGCAGCGGTGCCGGGGGGGCCCGGTCCTACGAGCAGTACTTC
size: NA; V: TRBV7-8; J: TRBJ2-6; D: NA; CDR3: CASSLGLSGANVLTF; DNA: TGTGCCAGCAGCTTAGGACTTTCTGGGGCCAACGTCCTGACTTTC
size: NA; V: TRBV19; J: TRBJ1-1; D: NA; CDR3: CASSDQGYTEAFF; DNA: TGTGCCAGTAGTGACCAGGGGTACACTGAAGCTTTCTTT
size: NA; V: TRBV30; J: TRBJ1-5; D: NA; CDR3: CAWIGKGMGFNQPQHF; DNA: TGTGCCTGGATTGGAAAGGGGATGGGGTTCAATCAGCCCCAGCATTTT
size: NA; V: TRBV18; J: TRBJ2-7; D: NA; CDR3: CASSQLRGDYEQYF; DNA: TGTGCCAGCTCACAATTACGAGGCGACTACGAGCAGTACTTC
size: many; V: TRBV10-3; J: TRBJ2-3; D: TRBD1; CDR3: CAIRAGQEITDTQYF; DNA: TGTGCCATCAGGGCGGGACAGGAGATCACAGATACGCAGTATTTT
size: NA; V: TRBV9; J: TRBJ1-5; D: NA; CDR3: CASSVVFRGPQHF; DNA: TGTGCCAGCAGCGTAGTTTTCAGGGGGCCCCAGCATTTT
size: NA; V: TRBV5-4; J: TRBJ1-1; D: TRBD1; CDR3: CASSPGQGLSVNTEAFF; DNA: TGTGCCAGCAGCCCCGGACAGGGTCTTAGCGTGAACACTGAAGCTTTCTTT
size: once; V: TRBV6-5; J: TRBJ1-1; D: TRBD1; CDR3: CASRLDRGNPEAFF; DNA: TGTGCCAGCAGATTGGACAGGGGTAACCCTGAAGCTTTCTTT
size: NA; V: TRBV4-1; J: TRBJ1-2; D: NA; CDR3: CANSQGRTYGYTF; DNA: TGCGCCAACAGCCAAGGCCGAACTTATGGCTACACCTTC
size: once; V: TRBV7-7; J: TRBJ2-5; D: TRBD2; CDR3: CASSFSGGIQETQYF; DNA: TGTGCCAGCAGCTTTAGCGGGGGGATACAAGAGACCCAGTACTTC
size: NA; V: TRBV5-6; J: TRBJ1-6; D: NA; CDR3: CASSREDPASSPLHF; DNA: TGTGCCAGCAGCCGAGAGGATCCGGCTAGTTCACCCCTCCACTTT
size: NA; V: TRBV21-1; J: TRBJ1-2; D: NA; CDR3: CASSKAGTVPLRYGYTF; DNA: TGTGCCAGCAGCAAAGCCGGGACAGTCCCGTTGCGGTATGGCTACACCTTC
size: NA; V: TRBV11-2; J: TRBJ2-7; D: TRBD2; CDR3: CASSFKRSGGASEQYF; DNA: TGTGCCAGCAGCTTTAAGAGGTCGGGGGGGGCGTCCGAGCAGTACTTC
size: once; V: TRBV6-5; J: TRBJ2-3; D: NA; CDR3: CASGSGLEPRTQYF; DNA: TGTGCCAGCGGCTCCGGGTTGGAGCCTCGAACGCAGTATTTT
size: NA; V: TRBV12-3/TRBV12-4; J: TRBJ1-2; D: TRBD1; CDR3: CASSSGQEGGYTF; DNA: TGTGCCAGCAGCTCTGGACAGGAGGGTGGCTACACCTTC
size: NA; V: TRBV25-1; J: TRBJ2-7; D: NA; CDR3: CASSAVSRAGSSYEQYF; DNA: TGTGCCAGCAGTGCAGTCTCGAGGGCCGGAAGCTCCTACGAGCAGTACTTC
size: NA; V: TRBV3-1/TRBV3-2; J: TRBJ1-4; D: TRBD1; CDR3: CASTPRTGPNEKLFF; DNA: TGTGCCAGCACTCCTCGGACAGGGCCTAATGAAAAACTGTTTTTT
size: few; V: TRBV10-2; J: TRBJ1-2; D: TRBD1; CDR3: CASSPDRAGYTF; DNA: TGCGCCAGCAGCCCCGACAGGGCTGGCTACACCTTC
size: NA; V: TRBV20-1; J: TRBJ2-1; D: TRBD2; CDR3: CSASRLAGGSYNEQFF; DNA: TGCAGTGCTAGTCGACTAGCGGGGGGGTCCTACAATGAGCAGTTCTTC
size: NA; V: TRBV3-1/TRBV3-2; J: TRBJ2-5; D: TRBD1; CDR3: CASSRSETGQETQYF; DNA: TGTGCCAGCAGCCGCTCAGAGACAGGGCAAGAGACCCAGTACTTC
size: once; V: TRBV15; J: TRBJ2-5; D: NA; CDR3: CATSRERYRVDQETQYF; DNA: TGTGCCACCAGCAGAGAAAGATACAGGGTCGATCAAGAGACCCAGTACTTC
size: NA; V: TRBV6-4; J: TRBJ1-4; D: TRBD1; CDR3: CLNPGQGASKVKLFF; DNA: TGTCTCAATCCGGGACAGGGGGCTTCTAAGGTAAAACTGTTTTTT
size: NA; V: TRBV5-1; J: TRBJ2-1; D: NA; CDR3: CASSERQVSSYNEQFF; DNA: TGCGCCAGCAGCGAAAGACAGGTCAGCTCCTACAATGAGCAGTTCTTC
size: NA; V: TRBV19; J: TRBJ1-2; D: NA; CDR3: CASSARGAQINYGYTF; DNA: TGTGCCAGTAGCGCCCGGGGGGCACAAATTAACTATGGCTACACCTTC
size: NA; V: TRBV4-1; J: TRBJ1-2; D: TRBD1; CDR3: CASSQEDRYDLYGYTF; DNA: TGCGCCAGCAGCCAAGAGGACAGGTACGACCTCTATGGCTACACCTTC
size: NA; V: TRBV6-2/TRBV6-3; J: TRBJ1-2; D: TRBD1; CDR3: CASSSQGGELGYTF; DNA: TGTGCCAGCAGTTCCCAGGGGGGAGAACTTGGCTACACCTTC
size: medium-sized; V: TRBV7-9; J: TRBJ1-3; D: NA; CDR3: CASSPGAGNTIYF; DNA: TGTGCCAGCAGCCCAGGGGCGGGAAACACCATATATTTT
size: few; V: TRBV5-1; J: TRBJ2-7; D: NA; CDR3: CASSLVGSEQYF; DNA: TGCGCCAGCAGCTTGGTTGGGAGCGAGCAGTACTTC
size: NA; V: TRBV21-1; J: TRBJ1-3; D: NA; CDR3: CASSKVATHSGNTIYF; DNA: TGTGCCAGCAGCAAAGTGGCAACCCACTCTGGAAACACCATATATTTT
size: NA; V: TRBV18; J: TRBJ1-2; D: TRBD1; CDR3: CASSPRRDSSNYGYTF; DNA: TGTGCCAGCTCACCACGGCGGGACAGTTCTAACTATGGCTACACCTTC
size: NA; V: TRBV19; J: TRBJ1-4; D: NA; CDR3: CASSIDQGNLFF; DNA: TGTGCCAGTAGTATAGATCAGGGGAACCTGTTTTTT
size: NA; V: TRBV6-5; J: TRBJ1-5; D: TRBD1; CDR3: CASSSGGTGANQPQHF; DNA: TGTGCCAGCAGTTCAGGGGGGACAGGGGCCAATCAGCCCCAGCATTTT
size: NA; V: TRBV30; J: TRBJ2-7; D: TRBD1; CDR3: CAQFLGTALSF; DNA: TGTGCCCAGTTTCTCGGGACAGCTCTTTCCTTC
size: few; V: TRBV12-3/TRBV12-4; J: TRBJ1-2; D: TRBD1; CDR3: CASSGTGGGYTF; DNA: TGTGCCAGCAGTGGGACAGGGGGTGGCTACACCTTC
size: NA; V: TRBV6-5; J: TRBJ2-7; D: TRBD2; CDR3: CASKPAGLAYEQYF; DNA: TGTGCCAGCAAACCAGCGGGGTTGGCCTACGAGCAGTACTTC
size: NA; V: TRBV12-3/TRBV12-4; J: TRBJ2-1; D: NA; CDR3: CASSSLEHNEQFF; DNA: TGTGCCAGCAGTTCTCTAGAGCACAATGAGCAGTTCTTC
size: NA; V: TRBV7-9; J: TRBJ1-4; D: TRBD1; CDR3: CASSLRDRGSEKLFF; DNA: TGTGCCAGCAGCTTAAGGGACAGGGGGAGTGAAAAACTGTTTTTT
size: NA; V: TRBV28; J: TRBJ1-6; D: TRBD1; CDR3: CASSLQGAAYNSPLHF; DNA: TGTGCCAGCAGTTTACAGGGGGCCGCCTATAATTCACCCCTCCACTTT
size: NA; V: TRBV19; J: TRBJ1-5; D: TRBD1; CDR3: CASSIQGAGNQPQHF; DNA: TGTGCCAGTAGTATTCAGGGGGCAGGCAATCAGCCCCAGCATTTT